The 17 T cell receptor beta chains below come from one sample, sequenced in a study of control samples from healthy donors and cancer patients. Data came from immunoSEQ multiplex PCR; TCRdb stores just in-frame clones and leaves some out. The table shows about 80,000 clones, with nearly 90% occurring only once. Sequencing was carried out using blood. Receptor source: a man between 45 and 60 years old in good health.

With respect to this clone: The junction does not match germline at one end; this may be a read error. The chain is built from TRBV7-7 and TRBJ2-7, with 9 positions matching TRBD1. Germline values: CDR1 SSHAT, CDR2 FNYEAQ (reference sequence). The CDR3 covers 17 residues. The CDR3, as DNA: TGTGCTAGCAGCTTAGGAATTCTAGGACAGGGGCCCTACGAGCAGTACTTC. Amino acid sequence: CASSLGILGQGPYEQYF.

The chain links TRBV3-1 (or the pseudogene TRBV3-2) to TRBJ2-3; 9 nucleotides line up with TRBD2. From germline, CDR1 is LGHDT and CDR2 YNNKEL (reference sequence). The CDR3 runs to 16 residues. The trim removed 4 bases at V and 0 bases at J, leaving 5 bases unmatched. The CDR3 DNA follows: TGTGCCAGCAGCCGTGGACTAGCGACTAGCACAGATACGCAGTATTTT. Its translation is CASSRGLATSTDTQYF.

The sample holds one count of this clone. This rearrangement joins TRBV9 to TRBJ2-2; no clear D. The CDR3 extends over 13 amino acids. The V gene lost 4 bases and the J gene lost 2 bases, with 6 bases spanning the gap. Germline-derived CDR1 and CDR2 are SGDLS and YYNGEE. The CDR3 protein is CASSPGNTGELFF. For the CDR3, the DNA is TGTGCCAGCAGCCCGGGTAACACCGGGGAGCTGTTTTTT. Full variable domain (remainder filled in from reference TRBV9 and TRBJ2-2): DSGVTQTPKHLITATGQRVTLRCSPRSGDLSVYWYQQSLDQGLQFLIQYYNGEERAKGNILERFSAQQFPDLHSELNLSSLELGDSALYFCASSPGNTGELFFGEGSRLTVL.

V and J are TRBV5-4 and TRBJ2-3; D assignment may be TRBD1 or TRBD2 (5 bases each). Trimming stripped 2 bases from V and 3 bases from J, with 13 bases between. Germline V CDR1 and CDR2: SGHNT, YYREEE (reference sequence). There are 15 residues in the CDR3. The CDR3 is CASSFGTGLTDTQYF. CDR3 bases: TGTGCCAGCAGCTTCGGAACGGGGCTAACAGATACGCAGTATTTT.

The chain has TRBV6-5 and TRBJ1-6, with D possibly matching TRBD1 (5 bases). Trimming cost V 2 bases and J 10 bases, with 9 bases left between them. CDR1 is MNHEY and CDR2 is SVGAGI in the germline V gene. This CDR3 contains 13 residues. The DNA for the CDR3 is TGTGCCAGCAGTTACCGGGGGAACTCACCCCTCCACTTT. It is translated as CASSYRGNSPLHF.

CDR3 sequence reads: CASSFLSAAKSPDTQYF. As DNA, the CDR3 is TGTGCCAGCAGTTTTCTTTCGGCCGCTAAATCTCCGGATACGCAGTATTTT. The chain combines TRBV27 with TRBJ2-3; D not resolved. Germline V gene lookup returns CDR1 MNHEY and CDR2 SMNVEV (reference sequence). The germline V and J ends were trimmed by 3 bases and 6 bases, with 22 bases remaining between them. This CDR3 region has 17 residues.

The V call is TRBV4-1, the J call TRBJ2-7, with D unresolved. Trimming cost V 0 bases and J 7 bases, with 16 bases left between them. Per the germline V gene, CDR1 is MGHRA and CDR2 is YSYEKL. The CDR3 length is 15 residues. CDR3 bases: TGCGCCAGCAGCCAAGATCTCCCAGTAGGCGGAGAGCAGTACTTC. Translation: CASSQDLPVGGEQYF.

The chain uses TRBV6-5 and TRBJ1-4; 8 bases align to TRBD1. CDR3 length: 13 amino acids. Per the germline V gene, CDR1 is MNHEY and CDR2 is SVGAGI. Trimming removed 6 bases from V and 3 bases from J; junction bases left unmatched: 0. The CDR3 region is CASRQGANEKLFF. CDR3 nucleotides: TGTGCCAGCAGACAGGGGGCTAATGAAAAACTGTTTTTT.

This clone was recorded a few times. The rearrangement links TRBV6-2 or TRBV6-3 to TRBJ2-7; 8 nucleotides line up with TRBD1. The germline V gene has CDR1 MNHEY and CDR2 SVGEGT. This CDR3 region has 17 residues. V was pared by 5 bases and J by 4 bases, with 16 bases of the junction left unmatched. For the CDR3, the DNA is TGTGCCAGCAGTCTGACGTCCCCACAGGGGGGAAAATACGAGCAGTACTTC. Translating gives CASSLTSPQGGKYEQYF.

The gene calls are TRBV6-5 and TRBJ2-2; no definite D call. The CDR3 is 15 amino acids. V lost 7 bases and J lost 0, with 12 bases in between. Germline values: CDR1 MNHEY, CDR2 SVGAGI. The CDR3 coding sequence is TGTGCCAGCAACACGGGTTACGCGAACACCGGGGAGCTGTTTTTT. Amino acid sequence: CASNTGYANTGELFF.

This clone was observed a few times. In DNA form, the CDR3 reads TGTGCCAGCAGCTTATCCACAGACTCCTACGAGCAGTACTTC. This codes for CASSLSTDSYEQYF. The chain joins TRBV7-9 to TRBJ2-7; D unresolved. This CDR3 has 14 residues. Between the trimmed V and J ends, which lost 2 bases and 0 bases, there was a span of 8 bases. From germline, CDR1 is SEHNR and CDR2 FQNEAQ (reference sequence).

This clone is labeled medium-sized. The rearrangement links TRBV6-1 to TRBJ2-2; 7 nucleotides agree with TRBD2. The CDR3 is 15 amino acids. Trimming took 0 bases from V and 6 from J; bases not matched to a gene: 4. CDR1 is MNHNS, CDR2 SASEGT, per germline. This CDR3 is CASSEAGGEPGELFF. The CDR3 nucleotides are TGTGCCAGCAGTGAAGCGGGAGGGGAGCCCGGGGAGCTGTTTTTT.

This chain joins TRBV5-6 and TRBJ1-1, with a tentative D call TRBD1 (5 bases). V shed 4 bases and J shed 4 bases, with 14 bases lying between them. The CDR3 runs to 14 residues. Germline CDR1 is SGHDT and CDR2 is YYEEEE. CDR3 nucleotides: TGTGCCAGCAGCCGGGTGGGGCAGGGCACTGAAGCTTTCTTT. This gives the protein CASSRVGQGTEAFF.

The chain uses TRBV19 and TRBJ1-2; D gene uncertain. The CDR3 extends over 18 amino acids. The ends were cut back, 5 bases at V and 2 bases at J, with 24 bases in the middle. The germline CDR1 and CDR2 sequences are LNHDA and SQIVND (reference sequence). The CDR3 protein is CASSPRSGRSLTNYGYTF. The CDR3 nucleotides read TGTGCCAGTAGTCCTCGTTCCGGGAGGTCGTTGACGAACTATGGCTACACCTTC.

This sequence joins TRBV10-3 and TRBJ1-5; D remains ambiguous. Looked up from germline, CDR1 is ENHRY and CDR2 is SYGVKD. The CDR3 has 13 amino acids. Trimming shortened V by 0 bases and J by 6 bases, and 6 bases separated the two germline ends. CDR3 sequence reads: CAISESTGQPQHF. CDR3 bases: TGTGCCATCAGTGAGTCGACGGGTCAGCCCCAGCATTTT.

The rearrangement joins TRBV6-5 to TRBJ1-1; 7 bases match TRBD1. Trimming removed 8 bases from V and 5 bases from J; junction bases left unmatched: 8. The CDR3 runs 13 residues. Germline CDR1 MNHEY, CDR2 SVGAGI. CDR3 amino acids: CASGENRGTEAFF. CDR3 bases: TGTGCCAGCGGGGAGAACAGGGGAACTGAAGCTTTCTTT.

The CDR3 reads CASTTDRGKAFF. CDR3 DNA: TGTGCCAGCACGACGGACAGGGGGAAGGCTTTCTTT. The rearrangement uses TRBV27 and TRBJ1-1; 10 nucleotides match TRBD1. The J segment lost 11 bases and the V segment lost 7 bases, leaving 7 bases of the junction unmatched. In germline, CDR1 is MNHEY, CDR2 SMNVEV (reference sequence). The CDR3 spans 12 residues.